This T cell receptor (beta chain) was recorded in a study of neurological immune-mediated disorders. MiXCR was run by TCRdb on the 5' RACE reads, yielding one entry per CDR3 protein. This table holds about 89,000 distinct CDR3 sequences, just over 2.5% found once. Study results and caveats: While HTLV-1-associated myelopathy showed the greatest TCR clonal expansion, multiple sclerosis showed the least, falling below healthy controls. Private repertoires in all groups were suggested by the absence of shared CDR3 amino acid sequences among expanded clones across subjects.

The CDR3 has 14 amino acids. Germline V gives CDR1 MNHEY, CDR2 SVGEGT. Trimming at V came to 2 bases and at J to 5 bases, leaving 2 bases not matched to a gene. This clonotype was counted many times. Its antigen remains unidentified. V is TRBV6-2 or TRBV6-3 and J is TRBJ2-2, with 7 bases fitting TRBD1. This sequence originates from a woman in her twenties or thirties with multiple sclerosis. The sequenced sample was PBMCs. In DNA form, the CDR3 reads TGTGCCAGCAGTTACCGCAGGGGGACCGGGGAGCTGTTTTTT. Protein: CASSYRRGTGELFF.